This paragraph covers one T cell receptor beta chain sequence. This sample is drawn from a study of cytomegalovirus exposure and HLA in healthy donors. This CDR3 region has 14 residues. Germline loops: CDR1 WNHNN, CDR2 SYGVQD (reference sequence). V was pared by 7 bases and J by 5 bases, with 15 bases between. Researchers ran the PCR with 60 Vbeta and 13 Jbeta primers. This table comes from immunoSEQ multiplex PCR, and its TCRdb copy is limited to in-frame clones, with some not included. The sample table sets out around 76,000 clones. The sequenced material came from PBMCs. The V gene is TRBV10-1, the J gene TRBJ2-4; D possibly corresponds to TRBD1 (6 bases). The clonotype originates from a woman aged 55-70 years in good health and CMV-seronegative. The DNA for the CDR3 is TGCGCCAGCACCCGACCCAGGGGCCAAAACATTCAGTACTTC. Translated: CASTRPRGQNIQYF.